One and the same sample provided the 5 T cell receptor beta chains below, sequenced in a study of blood T cell repertoires in COVID-19. Using immunoSEQ multiplex PCR, the repertoire was profiled, and TCRdb retains in-frame clones only, with some absent. The sample contains about 83,000 clones, around 84% of which appear only once. Sequences were obtained from peripheral blood. These receptors came from a man older than 75 with active or convalescent COVID-19.

V and J are TRBV18 and TRBJ1-1, with TRBD1 matching over 7 bases. J was trimmed by 2 bases and V by 4 bases; bases with no gene match: 7. Germline V gives CDR1 KGHSH, CDR2 LQKENI. This CDR3 region has 15 residues. DNA of the CDR3: TGTGCCAGCTCACTACAGACAGGGCTTAACACTGAAGCTTTCTTT. Amino acid sequence: CASSLQTGLNTEAFF.

V is TRBV7-2 and J is TRBJ2-5; unclear D gene. V was trimmed by 4 bases and J by 4 bases, leaving 16 bases between them. CDR3 length: 15 residues. CDR1 and CDR2 (germline): SGHTA, FQGNSA. The CDR3 is CASSSPTEAPETQYF. CDR3 coding DNA: TGTGCCAGCAGCTCACCGACTGAGGCCCCAGAGACCCAGTACTTC.

This clone has just one count. The chain carries TRBV7-8 and TRBJ2-2; the D gene is possibly TRBD1 (6 bases). V lost 3 bases to trimming and J lost 0 bases, with 8 bases between them. The CDR3 contains 15 residues. Germline V gives CDR1 SGHVS, CDR2 FQNEAQ. CDR3 loop: CASSFGTTNTGELFF. CDR3 sequence (DNA): TGTGCCAGCAGCTTTGGGACAACGAACACCGGGGAGCTGTTTTTT.

CDR3 in DNA: TGTGCCATCAGTGAGTCCGGAGACTCTGGAAACACCATATATTTT. This translates into CAISESGDSGNTIYF. This rearrangement joins TRBV10-3 to TRBJ1-3; D not certain. V was pared by 0 bases and J by 0 bases, with 6 bases between. This CDR3 spans 15 amino acids. In germline, CDR1 is ENHRY, CDR2 SYGVKD.

The chain has TRBV19 and TRBJ1-5; 10 bases are a match to TRBD1. The CDR3 length is 16 residues. V dropped 4 bases and J dropped 6; count of bases not matched to a gene: 9. Germline CDR1 and CDR2: LNHDA and SQIVND (reference sequence). The DNA of the CDR3 is TGTGCCAGTAGTAGCGTATGGACAGGGGGTGGTCAGCCCCAGCATTTT. This encodes CASSSVWTGGGQPQHF.